Sequencing of this TCR beta chain was carried out in a study of blood T cells in healthy people across ages. In this sample, this clonotype turned up once. A second about 6 to 11 cycle PCR used barcoded and J-beta primers. TCRdb processed the 5' RACE reads anew with MiXCR; each CDR3 protein has one entry. Here the sample spans hundreds of thousands of distinct CDR3 sequences, under 45% being singletons. The TCR sequence derives from a man aged 55 to 70 in good health. Sequencing was carried out using blood.

CDR3: CASSSGGKSYNEQYF. CDR3 sequence (DNA): TGTGCCAGCAGCTCAGGGGGGAAATCCTACAATGAGCAGTACTTC. V gene TRBV7-3 combines with J gene TRBJ2-7; D is possibly TRBD1 (7 bases). Germline assignment: CDR1 SGHTA and CDR2 FQGTGA. V lost 4 bases and J 7 bases, leaving 20 bases between the germline ends. The CDR3 contains 15 residues.